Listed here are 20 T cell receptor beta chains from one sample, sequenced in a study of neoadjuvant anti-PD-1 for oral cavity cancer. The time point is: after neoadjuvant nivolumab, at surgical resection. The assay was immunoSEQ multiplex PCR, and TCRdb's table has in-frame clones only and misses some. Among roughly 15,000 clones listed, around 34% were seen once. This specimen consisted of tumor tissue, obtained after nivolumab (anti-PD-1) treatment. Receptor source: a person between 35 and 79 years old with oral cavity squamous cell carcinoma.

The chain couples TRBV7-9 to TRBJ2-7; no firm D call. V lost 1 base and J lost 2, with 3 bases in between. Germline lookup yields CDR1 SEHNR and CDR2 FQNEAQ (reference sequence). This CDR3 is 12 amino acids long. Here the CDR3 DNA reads TGTGCCAGCAGCTTAGTGGCCTACGAGCAGTACTTC. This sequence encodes CASSLVAYEQYF. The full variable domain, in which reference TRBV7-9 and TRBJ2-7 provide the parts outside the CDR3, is DTGVSQNPRHKITKRGQNVTFRCDPISEHNRLYWYRQTLGQGPEFLTYFQNEAQLEKSRLLSDRFSAERPKGSFSTLEIQRTEQGDSAMYLCASSLVAYEQYFGPGTRLTVT.

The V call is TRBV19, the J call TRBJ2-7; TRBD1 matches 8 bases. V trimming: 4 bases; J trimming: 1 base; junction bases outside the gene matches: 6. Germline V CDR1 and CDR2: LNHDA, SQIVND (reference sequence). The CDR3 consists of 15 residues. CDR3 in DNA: TGTGCCAGTAGTACAGACAGGGGCTTGTCCTACGAGCAGTACTTC. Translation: CASSTDRGLSYEQYF.

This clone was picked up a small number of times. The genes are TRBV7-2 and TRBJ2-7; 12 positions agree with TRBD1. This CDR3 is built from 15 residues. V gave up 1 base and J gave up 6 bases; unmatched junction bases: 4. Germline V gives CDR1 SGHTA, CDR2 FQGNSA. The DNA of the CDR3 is TGTGCCAGCAGCTTAGGGGACAGGGGGCTCCCCGAGCAGTACTTC. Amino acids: CASSLGDRGLPEQYF.

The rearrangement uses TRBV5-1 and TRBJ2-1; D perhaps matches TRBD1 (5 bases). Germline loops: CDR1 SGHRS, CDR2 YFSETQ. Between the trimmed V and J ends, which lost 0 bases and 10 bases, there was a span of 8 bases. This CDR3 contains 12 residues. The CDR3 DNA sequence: TGCGCCAGCAGCTTGGGACAGCTAGAGCAGTTCTTC. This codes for CASSLGQLEQFF. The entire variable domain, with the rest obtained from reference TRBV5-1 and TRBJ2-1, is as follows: KAGVTQTPRYLIKTRGQQVTLSCSPISGHRSVSWYQQTPGQGLQFLFEYFSETQRNKGNFPGRFSGRQFSNSRSEMNVSTLELGDSALYLCASSLGQLEQFFGPGTRLTVL.

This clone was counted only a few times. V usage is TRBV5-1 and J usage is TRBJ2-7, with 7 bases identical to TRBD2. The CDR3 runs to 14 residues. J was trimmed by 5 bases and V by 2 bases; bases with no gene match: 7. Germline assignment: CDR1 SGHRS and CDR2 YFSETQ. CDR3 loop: CASSFNVGGDEQYF. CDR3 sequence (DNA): TGCGCCAGCAGCTTTAATGTGGGAGGGGACGAGCAGTACTTC.

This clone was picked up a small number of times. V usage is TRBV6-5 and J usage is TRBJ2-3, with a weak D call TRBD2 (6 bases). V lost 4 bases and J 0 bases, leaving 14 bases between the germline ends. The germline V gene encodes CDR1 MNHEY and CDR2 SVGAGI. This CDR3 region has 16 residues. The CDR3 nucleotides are TGTGCCAGCAGTTGGGTCGGGGGTTCAAGCACAGATACGCAGTATTTT. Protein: CASSWVGGSSTDTQYF.

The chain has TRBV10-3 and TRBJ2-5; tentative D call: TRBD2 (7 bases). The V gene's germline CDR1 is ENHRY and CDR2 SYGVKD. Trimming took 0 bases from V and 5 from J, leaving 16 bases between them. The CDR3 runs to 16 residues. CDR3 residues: CAISESGRGARETQYF. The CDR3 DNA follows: TGTGCCATCAGTGAGTCGGGACGGGGGGCCCGGGAGACCCAGTACTTC.

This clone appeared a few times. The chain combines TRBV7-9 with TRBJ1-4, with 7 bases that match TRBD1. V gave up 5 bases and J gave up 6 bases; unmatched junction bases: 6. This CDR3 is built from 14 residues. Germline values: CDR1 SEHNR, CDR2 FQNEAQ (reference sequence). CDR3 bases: TGTGCCAGCAGCCAGACAGGGCCCTATGAAAAACTGTTTTTT. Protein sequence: CASSQTGPYEKLFF. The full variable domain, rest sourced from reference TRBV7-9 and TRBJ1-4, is DTGVSQNPRHKITKRGQNVTFRCDPISEHNRLYWYRQTLGQGPEFLTYFQNEAQLEKSRLLSDRFSAERPKGSFSTLEIQRTEQGDSAMYLCASSQTGPYEKLFFGSGTQLSVL.

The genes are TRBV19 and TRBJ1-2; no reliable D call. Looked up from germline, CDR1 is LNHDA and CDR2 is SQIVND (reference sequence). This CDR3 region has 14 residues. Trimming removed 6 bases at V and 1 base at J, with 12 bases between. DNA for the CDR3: TGTGCCAGTAGCGGCAGAAACCTTAACTATGGCTACACCTTC. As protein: CASSGRNLNYGYTF.

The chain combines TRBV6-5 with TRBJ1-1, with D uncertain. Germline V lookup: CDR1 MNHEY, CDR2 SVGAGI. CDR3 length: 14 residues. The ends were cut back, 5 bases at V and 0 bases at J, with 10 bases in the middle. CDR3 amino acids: CASSELGLNTEAFF. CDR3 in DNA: TGTGCCAGCAGTGAACTGGGATTGAACACTGAAGCTTTCTTT.

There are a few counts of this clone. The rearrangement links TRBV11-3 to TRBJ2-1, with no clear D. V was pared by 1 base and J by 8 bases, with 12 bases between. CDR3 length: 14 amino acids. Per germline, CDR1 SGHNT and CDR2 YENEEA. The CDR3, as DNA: TGTGCCAGCAGCTTAGGGGAACCTCTGCATGAGCAGTTCTTC. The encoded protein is CASSLGEPLHEQFF.

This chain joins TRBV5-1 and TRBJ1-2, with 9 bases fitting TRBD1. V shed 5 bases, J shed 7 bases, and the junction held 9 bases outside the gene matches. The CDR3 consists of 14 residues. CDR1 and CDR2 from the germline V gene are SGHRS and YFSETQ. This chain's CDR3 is CASRTRQGDGGYTF. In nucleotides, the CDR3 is TGCGCCAGCAGGACGAGACAGGGGGATGGTGGCTACACCTTC. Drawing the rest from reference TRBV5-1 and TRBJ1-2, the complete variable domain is KAGVTQTPRYLIKTRGQQVTLSCSPISGHRSVSWYQQTPGQGLQFLFEYFSETQRNKGNFPGRFSGRQFSNSRSEMNVSTLELGDSALYLCASRTRQGDGGYTFGSGTRLTVV.

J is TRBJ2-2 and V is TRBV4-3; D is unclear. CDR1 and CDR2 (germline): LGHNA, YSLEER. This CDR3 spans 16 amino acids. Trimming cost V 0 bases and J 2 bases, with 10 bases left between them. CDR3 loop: CASSQDTGHNTGELFF. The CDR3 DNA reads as TGCGCCAGCAGCCAAGATACGGGCCACAACACCGGGGAGCTGTTTTTT.

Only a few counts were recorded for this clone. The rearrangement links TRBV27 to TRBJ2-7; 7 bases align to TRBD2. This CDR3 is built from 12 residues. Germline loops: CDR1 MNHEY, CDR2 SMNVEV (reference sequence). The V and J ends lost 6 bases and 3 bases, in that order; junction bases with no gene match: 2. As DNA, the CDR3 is TGTGCCAGCAGCCCGGGGGGCTACGAGCAGTACTTC. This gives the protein CASSPGGYEQYF.

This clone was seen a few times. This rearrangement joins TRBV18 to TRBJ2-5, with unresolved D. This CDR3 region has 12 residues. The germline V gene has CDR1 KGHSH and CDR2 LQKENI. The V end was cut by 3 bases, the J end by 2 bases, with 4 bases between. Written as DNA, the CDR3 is TGTGCCAGCTCACCGCTACAAGAGACCCAGTACTTC. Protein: CASSPLQETQYF.

The CDR3 region has the DNA TGTGCCAGCAGAGGTAACCTAGGGTCAAGGGCTAGCACAGATACGCAGTATTTT. Protein: CASRGNLGSRASTDTQYF. This chain links TRBV5-8 with TRBJ2-3; no reliable D call. V was cut by 5 bases and J by 0 bases, with 22 bases left in between. The CDR3 has 18 amino acids. Per germline, CDR1 SGHTS and CDR2 YDEGEE.

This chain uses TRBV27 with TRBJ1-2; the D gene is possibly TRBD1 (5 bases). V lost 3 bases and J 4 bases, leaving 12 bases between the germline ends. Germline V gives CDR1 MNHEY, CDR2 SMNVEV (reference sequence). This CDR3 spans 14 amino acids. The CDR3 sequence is CASSFRDSFYGYTF. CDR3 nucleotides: TGTGCCAGCAGTTTCAGAGACAGCTTCTATGGCTACACCTTC.

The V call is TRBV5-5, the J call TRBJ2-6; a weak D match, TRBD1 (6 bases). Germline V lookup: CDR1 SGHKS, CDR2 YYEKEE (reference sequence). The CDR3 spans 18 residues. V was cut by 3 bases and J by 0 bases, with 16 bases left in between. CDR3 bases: TGTGCCAGCAGCTGGGGGCAGGGGCTCAACTCTGGGGCCAACGTCCTGACTTTC. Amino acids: CASSWGQGLNSGANVLTF. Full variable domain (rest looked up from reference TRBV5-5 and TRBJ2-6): DAGVTQSPTHLIKTRGQQVTLRCSPISGHKSVSWYQQVLGQGPQFIFQYYEKEERGRGNFPDRFSARQFPNYSSELNVNALLLGDSALYLCASSWGQGLNSGANVLTFGAGSRLTVL.

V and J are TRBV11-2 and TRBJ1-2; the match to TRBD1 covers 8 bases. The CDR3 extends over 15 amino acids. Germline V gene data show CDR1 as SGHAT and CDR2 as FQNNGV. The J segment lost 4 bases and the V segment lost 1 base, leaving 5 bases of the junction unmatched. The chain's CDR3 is CASSLGTGGAYGYTF. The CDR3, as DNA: TGTGCCAGCAGCTTAGGAACAGGGGGGGCCTATGGCTACACCTTC.

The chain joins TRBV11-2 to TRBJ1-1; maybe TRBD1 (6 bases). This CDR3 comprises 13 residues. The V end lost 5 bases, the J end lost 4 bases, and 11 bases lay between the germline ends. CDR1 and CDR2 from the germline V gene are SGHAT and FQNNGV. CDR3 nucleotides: TGTGCCAGCAGCACAAACAGGGTCACTGAAGCTTTCTTT. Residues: CASSTNRVTEAFF.